This T cell receptor (beta chain) came from a study of blood T cell repertoires in COVID-19. The CDR3 loop spans 13 amino acids. CDR1 is SGHRS, CDR2 YFSETQ, per germline. With 4 bases clipped from V and 3 bases from J, the junction kept 0 bases outside the gene matches. Method: immunoSEQ multiplex PCR; TCRdb's copy keeps in-frame clones and lacks some. The table records about 59,000 clones, 75% to 85% of them present only once. Specimen: peripheral blood. V is TRBV5-1 and J is TRBJ2-3; 9 bases fit TRBD2. The origin of this receptor is a man aged 55 to 70 with acute or convalescent COVID-19. The CDR3 nucleotides are TGCGCCAGCAGCGCGGGGGGGACAGATACGCAGTATTTT. The encoded protein is CASSAGGTDTQYF.